One sample yielded the 8 T cell receptor beta chains listed below, sequenced in a study of PD-1 blockade in mismatch repair-deficient tumors (dated by TCRdb to the late 2010s). The method behind the library was the immunoSEQ multiplex PCR assay. Sourced from immuneACCESS, this table was stored by TCRdb with only in-frame sequences that have V and J called. A share of the clones is absent; for the studies checked, an unresolved V gene accounts for under half, and the remainder has no known explanation. The sample data list some 120,000 clones, and around 87% of these were observed just once. The biggest ten clones account for less than 15% of the sample. The sequences come from peripheral blood, collected 44 weeks after starting pembrolizumab. The receptors derive from an adult with mismatch repair-deficient cancer.

The gene calls are TRBV7-9 and TRBJ2-1; TRBD2 agrees at 9 bases. CDR3 length: 15 residues. V shed 1 base and J 4 bases; nucleotides not matched to a gene: 2. Germline V CDR1 and CDR2: SEHNR, FQNEAQ (reference sequence). The CDR3 DNA reads as TGTGCCAGCAGCTTAGGCGGGAGGGCTTACAATGAGCAGTTCTTC. It is translated as CASSLGGRAYNEQFF.

J is TRBJ2-7 and V is TRBV6-4; TRBD2 agrees at 11 bases. The CDR3 extends over 14 amino acids. The V and J ends lost 5 bases and 3 bases, in that order; junction bases with no gene match: 3. Germline V gives CDR1 MRHNA, CDR2 SNTAGT. This CDR3 reads CASSYGTSGYEQYF. CDR3 bases: TGTGCCAGCAGTTACGGGACTAGCGGCTACGAGCAGTACTTC.

This clone has only one observation. This sequence joins TRBV5-8 and TRBJ2-7; possible D gene TRBD1, 5 bases. Germline lookup yields CDR1 SGHTS and CDR2 YDEGEE. The V end was cut by 0 bases, the J end by 3 bases, with 7 bases between. The CDR3 contains 13 residues. The CDR3 nucleotides are TGTGCCAGCAGCTTGGACAGGAACTACGAGCAGTACTTC. Protein sequence: CASSLDRNYEQYF.

The chain uses TRBV11-2 and TRBJ2-5; no clear D. In germline, CDR1 is SGHAT, CDR2 FQNNGV. V dropped 5 bases and J dropped 5 bases, with 18 bases sitting between them. The CDR3 extends over 15 amino acids. The CDR3 DNA sequence: TGTGCCAGCAGCGCCCTATATGAGCTTGGGGAGACCCAGTACTTC. Translation gives CASSALYELGETQYF.

This chain links TRBV4-1 with TRBJ2-4, with TRBD1 matching 8 bases. Germline values: CDR1 MGHRA, CDR2 YSYEKL. V lost 5 bases and J lost 7; bases outside the gene matches: 4. The CDR3 length is 13 residues. The CDR3 region is CASSATGDNIQYF. The CDR3 DNA reads as TGCGCCAGCAGCGCGACAGGGGATAACATTCAGTACTTC.

This chain links TRBV5-4 with TRBJ2-3, with 12 nucleotides matching TRBD1. CDR3 length: 19 amino acids. V trimming: 4 bases; J trimming: 2 bases; junction bases outside the gene matches: 14. In germline, CDR1 is SGHNT, CDR2 YYREEE (reference sequence). The CDR3 nucleotides read TGTGCCAGCAGCCCGGGACAGGGGGCCGCCGAGTTAATCACAGATACGCAGTATTTT. This codes for CASSPGQGAAELITDTQYF.

The J gene is TRBJ2-2, the V gene TRBV7-2, with TRBD2 matching 14 bases. J was trimmed by 7 bases and V by 5 bases; bases with no gene match: 12. The CDR3 is 18 amino acids. Germline lookup yields CDR1 SGHTA and CDR2 FQGNSA. CDR3 sequence: CASSRATSGRAEVGELFF. The CDR3 DNA follows: TGTGCCAGCAGCCGGGCGACTAGCGGGAGGGCGGAAGTCGGGGAGCTGTTTTTT.

This rearrangement joins TRBV30 to TRBJ2-3; 7 positions match TRBD1. The germline gives CDR1 GTSNPN, CDR2 SVGIG (reference sequence). The CDR3 covers 14 residues. V dropped 4 bases and J dropped 2; count of bases not matched to a gene: 6. The DNA for the CDR3 is TGTGCCTGGAACCGACAGGGCCCCACAGATACGCAGTATTTT. This sequence encodes CAWNRQGPTDTQYF.